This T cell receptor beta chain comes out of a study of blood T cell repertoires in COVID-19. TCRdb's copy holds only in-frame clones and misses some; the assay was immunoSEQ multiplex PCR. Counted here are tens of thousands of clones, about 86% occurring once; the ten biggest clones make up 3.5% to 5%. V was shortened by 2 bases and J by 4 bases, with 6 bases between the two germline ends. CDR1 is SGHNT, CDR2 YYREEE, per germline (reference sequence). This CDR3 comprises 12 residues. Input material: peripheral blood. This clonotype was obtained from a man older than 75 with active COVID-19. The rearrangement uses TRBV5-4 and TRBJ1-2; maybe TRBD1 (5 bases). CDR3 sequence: CASSFDSYGYTF. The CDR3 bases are TGTGCCAGCAGCTTCGACAGCTATGGCTACACCTTC. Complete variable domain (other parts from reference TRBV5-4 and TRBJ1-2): ETGVTQSPTHLIKTRGQQVTLRCSSQSGHNTVSWYQQALGQGPQFIFQYYREEENGRGNFPPRFSGLQFPNYSSELNVNALELDDSALYLCASSFDSYGYTFGSGTRLTVV.